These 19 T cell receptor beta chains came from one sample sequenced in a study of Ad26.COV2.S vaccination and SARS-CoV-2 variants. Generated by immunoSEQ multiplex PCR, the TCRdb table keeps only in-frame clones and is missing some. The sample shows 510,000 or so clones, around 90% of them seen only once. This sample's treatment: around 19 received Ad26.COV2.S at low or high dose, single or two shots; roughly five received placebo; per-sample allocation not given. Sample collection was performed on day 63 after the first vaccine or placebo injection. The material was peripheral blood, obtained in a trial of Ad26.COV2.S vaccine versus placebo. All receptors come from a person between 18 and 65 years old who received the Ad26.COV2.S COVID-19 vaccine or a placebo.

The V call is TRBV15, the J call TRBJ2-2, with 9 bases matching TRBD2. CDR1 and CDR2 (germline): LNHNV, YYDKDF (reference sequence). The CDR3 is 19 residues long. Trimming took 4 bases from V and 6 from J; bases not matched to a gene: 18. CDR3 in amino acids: CATSKLDGAGGAGAGELFF. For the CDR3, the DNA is TGTGCCACCAGCAAGCTGGACGGAGCGGGAGGTGCGGGTGCCGGGGAGCTGTTTTTT.

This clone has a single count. For the CDR3, the DNA is TGTGCCAGCAGCTTTGACCTATTAAGCGGGAGGGCAACAGATACGCAGTATTTT. Protein product: CASSFDLLSGRATDTQYF. This sequence joins TRBV7-3 and TRBJ2-3; 10 nucleotides agree with TRBD2. This CDR3 is built from 18 residues. V lost 3 bases and J lost 3; bases outside the gene matches: 12. CDR1 and CDR2 from the germline V gene are SGHTA and FQGTGA.

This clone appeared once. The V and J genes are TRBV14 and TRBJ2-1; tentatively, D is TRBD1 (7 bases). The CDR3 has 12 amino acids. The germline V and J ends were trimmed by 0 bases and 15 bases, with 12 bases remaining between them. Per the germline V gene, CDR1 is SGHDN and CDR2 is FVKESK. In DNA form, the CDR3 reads TGTGCCAGCAGCCAAGACAGGGGGGCTCGGTTCTTC. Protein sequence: CASSQDRGARFF.

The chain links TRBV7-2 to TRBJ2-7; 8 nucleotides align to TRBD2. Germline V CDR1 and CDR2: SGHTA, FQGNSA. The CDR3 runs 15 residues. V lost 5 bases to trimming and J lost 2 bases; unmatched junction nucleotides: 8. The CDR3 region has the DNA TGTGCCAGCAGCCCGGGGGGGTCAGGGACCTACGAGCAGTACTTC. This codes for CASSPGGSGTYEQYF.

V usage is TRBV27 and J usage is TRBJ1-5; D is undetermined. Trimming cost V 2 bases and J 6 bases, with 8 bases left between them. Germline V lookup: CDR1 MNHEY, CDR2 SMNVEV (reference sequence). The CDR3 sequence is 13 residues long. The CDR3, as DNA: TGTGCCAGCAGTTTAGGGCAAAGTCAGCCCCAGCATTTT. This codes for CASSLGQSQPQHF.

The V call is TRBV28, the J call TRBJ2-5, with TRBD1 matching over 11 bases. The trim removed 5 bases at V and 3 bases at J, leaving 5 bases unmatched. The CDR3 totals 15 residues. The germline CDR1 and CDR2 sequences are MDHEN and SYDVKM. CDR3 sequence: CASSPPGQGEETQYF. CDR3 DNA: TGTGCCAGCAGTCCTCCGGGACAGGGGGAAGAGACCCAGTACTTC.

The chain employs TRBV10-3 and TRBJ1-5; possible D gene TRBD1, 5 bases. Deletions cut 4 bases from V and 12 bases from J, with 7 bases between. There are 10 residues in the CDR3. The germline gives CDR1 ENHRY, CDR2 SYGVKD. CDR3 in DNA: TGTGCCATCAGTGGGGGCCACCAGCATTTT. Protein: CAISGGHQHF.

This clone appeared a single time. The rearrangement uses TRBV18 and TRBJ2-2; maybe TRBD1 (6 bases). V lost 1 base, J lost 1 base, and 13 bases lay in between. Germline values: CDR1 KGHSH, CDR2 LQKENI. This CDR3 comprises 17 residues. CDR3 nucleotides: TGTGCCAGCTCACCACAGTCCTCAGGGGTGAACACCGGGGAGCTGTTTTTT. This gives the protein CASSPQSSGVNTGELFF. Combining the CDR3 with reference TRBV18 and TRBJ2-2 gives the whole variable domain NAGVMQNPRHLVRRRGQEARLRCSPMKGHSHVYWYRQLPEEGLKFMVYLQKENIIDESGMPKERFSAEFPKEGPSILRIQQVVRGDSAAYFCASSPQSSGVNTGELFFGEGSRLTVL.

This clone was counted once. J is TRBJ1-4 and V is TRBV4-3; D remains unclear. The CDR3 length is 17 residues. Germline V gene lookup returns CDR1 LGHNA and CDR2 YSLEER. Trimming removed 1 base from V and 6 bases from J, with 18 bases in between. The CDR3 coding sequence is TGCGCCAGCAGCCAAGCCCTCCCAAATCGGCGGGATGAAAAACTGTTTTTT. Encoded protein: CASSQALPNRRDEKLFF.

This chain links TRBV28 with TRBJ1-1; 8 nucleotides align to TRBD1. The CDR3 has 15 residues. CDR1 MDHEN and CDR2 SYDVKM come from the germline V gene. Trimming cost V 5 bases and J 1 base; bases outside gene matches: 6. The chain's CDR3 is CASSPWTGRNTEAFF. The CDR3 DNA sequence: TGTGCCAGCAGTCCCTGGACAGGGCGGAACACTGAAGCTTTCTTT.

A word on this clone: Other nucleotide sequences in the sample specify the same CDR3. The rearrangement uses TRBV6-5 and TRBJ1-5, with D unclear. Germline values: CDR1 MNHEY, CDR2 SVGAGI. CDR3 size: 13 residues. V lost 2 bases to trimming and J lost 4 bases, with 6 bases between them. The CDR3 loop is CASSYGQNQPQHF. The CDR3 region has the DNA TGTGCCAGCAGTTACGGTCAGAATCAGCCCCAGCATTTT.

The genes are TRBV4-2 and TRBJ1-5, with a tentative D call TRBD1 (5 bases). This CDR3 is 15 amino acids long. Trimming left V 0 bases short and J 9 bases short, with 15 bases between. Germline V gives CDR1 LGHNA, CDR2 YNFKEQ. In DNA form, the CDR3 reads TGTGCCAGCAGCCAAGATCTGGGGGGACTCCGGCCCCAGCATTTT. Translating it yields CASSQDLGGLRPQHF.

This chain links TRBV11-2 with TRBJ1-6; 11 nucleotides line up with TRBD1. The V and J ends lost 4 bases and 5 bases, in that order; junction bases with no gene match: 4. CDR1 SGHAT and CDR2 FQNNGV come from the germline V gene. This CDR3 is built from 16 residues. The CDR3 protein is CASSWWTGGNNSPLHF. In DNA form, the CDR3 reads TGTGCCAGCAGCTGGTGGACAGGGGGCAATAATTCACCCCTCCACTTT.

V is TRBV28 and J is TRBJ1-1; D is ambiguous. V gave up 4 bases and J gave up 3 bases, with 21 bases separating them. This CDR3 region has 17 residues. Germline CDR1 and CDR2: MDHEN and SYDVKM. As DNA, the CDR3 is TGTGCCAGCAGTTCACCTCGTGTCGCGGCGACTTACACTGAAGCTTTCTTT. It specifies CASSSPRVAATYTEAFF.

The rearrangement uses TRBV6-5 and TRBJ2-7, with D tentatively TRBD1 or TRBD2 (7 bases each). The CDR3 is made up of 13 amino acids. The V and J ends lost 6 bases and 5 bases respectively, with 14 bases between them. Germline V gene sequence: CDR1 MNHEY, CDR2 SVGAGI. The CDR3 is CASSPTGTNEQYF. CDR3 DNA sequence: TGTGCCAGCAGCCCGACAGGGACTAACGAGCAGTACTTC.

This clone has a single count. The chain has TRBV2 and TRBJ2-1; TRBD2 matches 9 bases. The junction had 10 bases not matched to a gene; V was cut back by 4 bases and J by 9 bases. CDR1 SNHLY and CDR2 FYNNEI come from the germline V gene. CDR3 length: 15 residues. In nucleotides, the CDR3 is TGTGCCAGCAGTGCCGGGACTAGCTTCGTCAGTGAGCAGTTCTTC. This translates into CASSAGTSFVSEQFF. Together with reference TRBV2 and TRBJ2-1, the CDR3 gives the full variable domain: EPEVTQTPSHQVTQMGQEVILRCVPISNHLYFYWYRQILGQKVEFLVSFYNNEISEKSEIFDDQFSVERPDGSNFTLKIRSTKLEDSAMYFCASSAGTSFVSEQFFGPGTRLTVL.

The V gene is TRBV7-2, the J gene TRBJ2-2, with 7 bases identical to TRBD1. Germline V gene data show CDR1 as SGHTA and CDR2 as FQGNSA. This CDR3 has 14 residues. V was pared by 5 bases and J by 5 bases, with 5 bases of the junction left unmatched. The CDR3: CASSRQGQTGELFF. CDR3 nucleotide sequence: TGTGCCAGCAGCAGACAGGGACAGACCGGGGAGCTGTTTTTT.

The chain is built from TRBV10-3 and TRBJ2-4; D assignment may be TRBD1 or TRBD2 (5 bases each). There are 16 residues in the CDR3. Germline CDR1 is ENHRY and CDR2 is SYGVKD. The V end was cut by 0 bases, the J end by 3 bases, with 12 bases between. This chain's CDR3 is CAISESRGPYKNIQYF. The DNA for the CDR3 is TGTGCCATCAGTGAGTCTCGGGGACCCTACAAAAACATTCAGTACTTC.

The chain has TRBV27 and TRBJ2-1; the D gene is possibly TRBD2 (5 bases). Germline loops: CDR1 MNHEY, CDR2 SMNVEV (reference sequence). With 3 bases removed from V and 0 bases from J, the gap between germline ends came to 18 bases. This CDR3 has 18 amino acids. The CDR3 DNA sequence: TGTGCCAGCAGTTTTGCCAGACCGGGCCGGGACTCCTACAATGAGCAGTTCTTC. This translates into CASSFARPGRDSYNEQFF.